The rows below give T cell receptor beta chains drawn from one sample of a study of identical twins. Each CDR3 protein is one row after TCRdb ran MiXCR on the 5' RACE reads. The repertoire includes roughly 350,000 distinct CDR3 sequences, approximately 8.7% of them detected once, and under 10% sits in the top ten. Sample: naive T cells sorted from blood. The receptors here all came from a woman between 50 and 59 years old in good health. CDR3s include the opening cysteine and the closing phenylalanine or tryptophan. The listing skips clone size in some rows; elsewhere it reads once, few, many or a size class.

size,J,V,CDR3
.,TRBJ2-1,TRBV25-1,CASSSAGGYHNEQFF
.,TRBJ2-1,TRBV7-2,CASSRDPMNEQFF
.,TRBJ1-6,TRBV12-3/TRBV12-4,CASSFGQQGYNSPLHF
few,TRBJ2-7,TRBV6-6,CASKWGDSLAEQYF
few,TRBJ2-3,TRBV12-3/TRBV12-4,CASSPLGLARWSDTQYF
many,TRBJ2-3,TRBV20-1,CSARDFGGLTDTQYF
.,TRBJ2-1,TRBV7-9,CASSLGPRGGGSYNEQFF
many,TRBJ1-6,TRBV6-6,CASSNSGHYNSPLHF
few,TRBJ2-1,TRBV27,CASINKWSLPGLAGYNEQFF
many,TRBJ2-3,TRBV18,CASSTEQGRTDTQYF
many,TRBJ1-5,TRBV2,CASRGWGNQPQHF
many,TRBJ2-3,TRBV5-1,CASREPGHLEDTQYF
few,TRBJ2-1,TRBV12-3/TRBV12-4,CASTKPEGREQFF
few,TRBJ2-5,TRBV12-3/TRBV12-4,CASRGGPGETQYF
.,TRBJ1-4,TRBV4-1,CASSQMYGGEKLFF
.,TRBJ2-1,TRBV12-3/TRBV12-4,CASTKLADNEQFF
.,TRBJ2-2,TRBV5-1,CASSPGLALGELFF
few,TRBJ2-6,TRBV29-1,CSVFLTGANVLTF
many,TRBJ1-6,TRBV6-2/TRBV6-3,CASSYQTGGVGSPLHF
.,TRBJ1-4,TRBV14,CASSQDPLGQKLFF
many,TRBJ2-3,TRBV6-4,CASGQTSGAADTQYF
few,TRBJ1-1,TRBV5-1,CASSQDSRPTEAFF
many,TRBJ2-5,TRBV20-1,CSVDGGRLRQETQYF
many,TRBJ2-5,TRBV20-1,CSARDPLDRWQETQYF
.,TRBJ2-1,TRBV12-3/TRBV12-4,CATSSGTSGRGEQFF
.,TRBJ1-5,TRBV12-3/TRBV12-4,CASSLDSRGNQPQHF
few,TRBJ2-1,TRBV4-2,CASSQDSPSGSYEQFF
.,TRBJ2-2,TRBV5-6,CASSPGTIANTGELFF
many,TRBJ2-5,TRBV12-3/TRBV12-4,CASSLTRGQETQYF
many,TRBJ2-3,TRBV4-2,CASSQVAGEGTDTQYF
.,TRBJ2-4,TRBV5-1,CASSFEGAVVKNIQYF
many,TRBJ1-1,TRBV29-1,CSVKGTWNTEAFF
.,TRBJ1-4,TRBV5-6,CASSLRRSAVANEKLFF
.,TRBJ2-5,TRBV10-3,CAISDSSGFQETQYF
.,TRBJ1-2,TRBV5-6,CASSSDNYGYTF
many,TRBJ2-3,TRBV12-3/TRBV12-4,CASRLTGVSADTQYF
.,TRBJ1-2,TRBV7-9,CASSWPSGGRNGYTF
many,TRBJ2-1,TRBV24-1,CATSDRPRQGSPYNEQFF
few,TRBJ1-5,TRBV7-9,CASSGDINGQGTTYSNQPQHF
many,TRBJ1-1,TRBV20-1,CSAPIYGQGAYNTEAFF
few,TRBJ2-1,TRBV4-1,CASSLGQGLYNEQFF
.,TRBJ2-7,TRBV5-5,CACSWELASYEQYF
few,TRBJ2-3,TRBV11-2,CASSQREYLDPTDTQYF
.,TRBJ1-1,TRBV12-3/TRBV12-4,CASKVGDTEAFF
few,TRBJ2-1,TRBV11-3,CASSQEAGNYNEQFF
few,TRBJ2-7,TRBV11-2,CASSPSTGAYEQYF
many,TRBJ2-1,TRBV20-1,CSANSADSTSYNEQFF
.,TRBJ1-1,TRBV12-3/TRBV12-4,CATVNLVQMNTEAFF
.,TRBJ2-2,TRBV11-2,CASSPRAGGTGELFF
.,TRBJ2-4,TRBV11-2,CASSGYSKNIQYF
.,TRBJ1-5,TRBV6-2/TRBV6-3,CASSYLSGNQPQHF
.,TRBJ2-2,TRBV7-6,CASSSWTTGNTGELFF
.,TRBJ1-1,TRBV27,CASKRGQANTEAFF